This T cell receptor (beta chain) appears in the sequencing data of a study of kidney transplant recipient with SARS-CoV-2 infection. To note about this clonotype: Given a much more abundant clone one base away, this may be a read error. The conserved phenylalanine or tryptophan normally closing the CDR3 is absent here, so this likely arose from a read error.

Germline V lookup: CDR1 SQVTM, CDR2 ANQGSEA. V lost 4 bases, J lost 3 bases, and 10 bases lay in between. The CDR3 is 13 residues long. A single record per CDR3 protein comes from TCRdb applying MiXCR to the reads. The sample lists 200,000 to 300,000 distinct CDR3 sequences, 25% to 35% seen once, with 7% to 8% in the top ten. V gene TRBV29-1 combines with J gene TRBJ1-5, with D uncertain. This receptor was identified in a male patient younger than 45 who had COVID-19 and was a kidney transplant recipient. Part of the T cells may come from the graft donor. Sequenced here: a blood sample, sampled at baseline and between days 110 and 120 from a kidney transplant recipient. The CDR3 DNA sequence: TGCAGCGTTGTGGAGCAGTACAATCAGCCCCAGCATCTT. As protein: CSVVEQYNQPQHL.